Presented here are 27 T cell receptor beta chains from one specimen sequenced in a study of T cells in localized non-small cell lung cancer. Sequencing used immunoSEQ multiplex PCR; TCRdb keeps in-frame clones, though not all of them. The top ten hold approximately 6.5% of the sample, which has some 40,000 clones, approximately 94% seen once. The material was peripheral blood, obtained before any cancer treatment. Receptors originate from a female donor at least 60 years old with stage I lung adenocarcinoma.

The chain uses TRBV28 and TRBJ1-2; TRBD1 is a possible D gene (6 bases). V was shortened by 4 bases and J by 8 bases, with 20 bases between the two germline ends. The CDR3 consists of 15 residues. Germline assignment: CDR1 MDHEN and CDR2 SYDVKM. This chain's CDR3 is CASSSGQTFWGGYTF. In DNA form, the CDR3 reads TGTGCCAGCAGTTCTGGACAGACCTTCTGGGGAGGCTACACCTTC.

V is TRBV10-3 and J is TRBJ1-4; TRBD1 matches at 9 bases. J was trimmed by 0 bases and V by 4 bases; bases with no gene match: 3. The CDR3 runs to 16 residues. Germline CDR1 is ENHRY and CDR2 is SYGVKD. The CDR3 reads CAISGDRAATNEKLFF. The CDR3 nucleotides read TGTGCCATCAGTGGGGACAGGGCTGCAACTAATGAAAAACTGTTTTTT.

V is TRBV25-1 and J is TRBJ1-5; a weak D match, TRBD1 (5 bases). Trimming removed 1 base at V and 5 bases at J, with 15 bases between. The germline CDR1 and CDR2 sequences are MGHDK and SYGVNS. The length of the CDR3 is 16 residues. In DNA, the CDR3 is TGTGCCAGCAGTGAATGGACCGGAACCAGGGATCAGCCCCAGCATTTT. Translated, it gives CASSEWTGTRDQPQHF.

The V call is TRBV9, the J call TRBJ1-5; D is uncertain. Trimming left V 0 bases short and J 3 bases short, with 4 bases between. The CDR3 has 13 residues. Germline CDR1 and CDR2: SGDLS and YYNGEE. In nucleotides, the CDR3 is TGTGCCAGCAGCGTAGACAACAATCAGCCCCAGCATTTT. It translates to CASSVDNNQPQHF.

J is TRBJ2-7 and V is TRBV5-6; D possibly uses TRBD1 or TRBD2 (6 bases each). The CDR3 consists of 14 residues. With 6 bases removed from V and 4 bases from J, the gap between germline ends came to 17 bases. Germline CDR1 is SGHDT and CDR2 is YYEEEE. In DNA, the CDR3 is TGTGCCAGCACCCGCGGGGAAGGGGGATACGAGCAGTACGTC. It specifies CASTRGEGGYEQYV.

This chain links TRBV5-1 with TRBJ1-4; TRBD1 matches 7 bases. CDR1 is SGHRS and CDR2 is YFSETQ in the germline V gene. The CDR3 totals 15 residues. J lost 8 bases, V lost 1 base, and 8 bases had no gene match. The CDR3 bases are TGCGCCAGCAGCTTGTTAGCAGGGGGGAGCGAAAAACTGTTTTTT. Residues: CASSLLAGGSEKLFF.

The V call is TRBV7-9, the J call TRBJ2-1; D gene ambiguous. V was clipped by 1 base and J by 2 bases, with 6 bases between them. The CDR3 covers 14 residues. Germline CDR1 and CDR2: SEHNR and FQNEAQ (reference sequence). The CDR3 loop is CASSLEIAYNEQFF. The CDR3 coding sequence is TGTGCCAGCAGCTTAGAGATCGCCTACAATGAGCAGTTCTTC.

CDR3 bases: TGTGCCAGCAGCGTAGGCTCAGGGGGCGATCCATTTGACGAGCAGTACTTC. Translation: CASSVGSGGDPFDEQYF. The rearrangement links TRBV9 to TRBJ2-7; 8 bases line up with TRBD1. CDR1 is SGDLS, CDR2 YYNGEE, per germline. J lost 5 bases, V lost 0 bases, and 13 bases had no gene match. The CDR3 sequence is 17 residues long.

This chain joins TRBV5-4 and TRBJ2-2, with 7 bases matching TRBD1. V was pared by 5 bases and J by 4 bases, with 8 bases of the junction left unmatched. The CDR3 totals 15 residues. Germline V CDR1 and CDR2: SGHNT, YYREEE (reference sequence). The CDR3 loop reads CASRPDRAVTGELFF. DNA for the CDR3: TGTGCCAGCAGACCAGACAGGGCGGTCACCGGGGAGCTGTTTTTT.

The chain recombines TRBV13 with TRBJ1-1, with D possibly being TRBD1 (5 bases). The CDR3 length is 14 residues. CDR1 PRHDT and CDR2 FYEKMQ come from the germline V gene (reference sequence). Trimming stripped 1 base from V and 10 bases from J, with 16 bases between. The CDR3 nucleotides are TGTGCCAGCAGCTTAGTATCGGCAGGGACCCTAGCTTTCTTT. Protein: CASSLVSAGTLAFF.

This chain joins TRBV15 and TRBJ2-7; 8 positions agree with TRBD1. With 5 bases clipped from V and 3 bases from J, the junction kept 6 bases outside the gene matches. This CDR3 spans 14 amino acids. Germline-derived CDR1 and CDR2 are LNHNV and YYDKDF (reference sequence). The CDR3 here is CATSQVDRDYEQYV. As DNA, the CDR3 is TGTGCCACCAGCCAGGTGGACAGGGACTACGAGCAGTACGTC.

The chain uses TRBV27 and TRBJ2-7; 10 bases match TRBD2. The CDR3 spans 13 residues. The germline CDR1 and CDR2 sequences are MNHEY and SMNVEV (reference sequence). The CDR3 here is CASRLLSGGPLHV. The DNA of the CDR3 is TGTGCCAGCCGCCTACTTAGCGGGGGGCCACTGCACGTC.

The chain joins TRBV19 to TRBJ1-5; maybe TRBD1 (6 bases). CDR1 and CDR2 (germline): LNHDA, SQIVND (reference sequence). The CDR3 sequence is 17 residues long. Trimming stripped 6 bases from V and 5 bases from J, with 23 bases between. CDR3 loop: CASRGWGGGGYDQPQHF. As DNA, the CDR3 is TGTGCCAGTAGGGGTTGGGGAGGGGGAGGATATGATCAGCCCCAGCATTTT.

The chain recombines TRBV5-8 with TRBJ2-3; D not resolved. Between the trimmed V and J ends, which lost 2 bases and 2 bases, there was a span of 6 bases. This CDR3 comprises 13 residues. From germline, CDR1 is SGHTS and CDR2 YDEGEE. The CDR3 loop is CASSLTNTDTQYF. Written as DNA, the CDR3 is TGTGCCAGCAGCTTAACCAACACAGATACGCAGTATTTT. The variable domain in full, completed from reference TRBV5-8 and TRBJ2-3, reads EAGVTQSPTHLIKTRGQQATLRCSPISGHTSVYWYQQALGLGLQFLLWYDEGEERNRGNFPPRFSGRQFPNYSSELNVNALELEDSALYLCASSLTNTDTQYFGPGTRLTVL.

This sequence joins TRBV9 and TRBJ2-3, with TRBD2 matching over 11 bases. The CDR3 contains 20 residues. Germline assignment: CDR1 SGDLS and CDR2 YYNGEE. The V and J ends lost 0 bases and 2 bases, in that order; junction bases with no gene match: 14. This chain's CDR3 is CASSVGTLAGGRPTTDTQYF. CDR3 bases: TGTGCCAGCAGCGTAGGAACTCTAGCGGGGGGTCGACCTACCACAGATACGCAGTATTTT.

The rearrangement joins TRBV18 to TRBJ2-4; tentatively, D is TRBD2 (5 bases). The CDR3 loop spans 15 amino acids. Trimming stripped 3 bases from V and 8 bases from J, with 17 bases between. CDR1 is KGHSH and CDR2 is LQKENI in the germline V gene. This CDR3 is CASSPPVGERHIQYF. Written as DNA, the CDR3 is TGTGCCAGCTCACCCCCGGTCGGGGAACGGCACATTCAGTACTTC. Combining the CDR3 with reference TRBV18 and TRBJ2-4 gives the whole variable domain NAGVMQNPRHLVRRRGQEARLRCSPMKGHSHVYWYRQLPEEGLKFMVYLQKENIIDESGMPKERFSAEFPKEGPSILRIQQVVRGDSAAYFCASSPPVGERHIQYFGAGTRLSVL.

The chain combines TRBV28 with TRBJ1-5; no reliable D call. The germline CDR1 and CDR2 sequences are MDHEN and SYDVKM. The CDR3 sequence is 15 residues long. The V and J ends lost 4 bases and 5 bases respectively, with 15 bases between them. CDR3 residues: CASSWESGLYQPQHF. CDR3 nucleotide sequence: TGTGCCAGCAGTTGGGAATCGGGCCTTTATCAGCCCCAGCATTTT.

J is TRBJ1-2 and V is TRBV12-5; D gene ambiguous. Between the trimmed V and J ends, which lost 5 bases and 2 bases, there was a span of 6 bases. This CDR3 has 12 residues. Germline CDR1 reads LGHNT; CDR2 reads FRNRAP. The CDR3 bases are TGTGCTAGTGGTGGTGAAAACTATGGCTACACCTTC. This codes for CASGGENYGYTF. Full variable domain (outside the CDR3, taken from reference TRBV12-5 and TRBJ1-2): DARVTQTPRHKVTEMGQEVTMRCQPILGHNTVFWYRQTMMQGLELLAYFRNRAPLDDSGMPKDRFSAEMPDATLATLKIQPSEPRDSAVYFCASGGENYGYTFGSGTRLTVV.

This chain joins TRBV7-2 and TRBJ2-5; TRBD1 aligns across 7 bases. The CDR3 consists of 14 residues. In germline, CDR1 is SGHTA, CDR2 FQGNSA. The V segment lost 5 bases and the J segment 1 base; nucleotides outside the gene matches: 4. The chain's CDR3 is CASSRDSIQETQYF. CDR3 DNA: TGTGCCAGCAGCCGGGACAGTATCCAAGAGACCCAGTACTTC. Using reference TRBV7-2 and TRBJ2-5 for the parts outside the CDR3, the full variable domain is GAGVSQSPSNKVTEKGKDVELRCDPISGHTALYWYRQSLGQGLEFLIYFQGNSAPDKSGLPSDRFSAERTGGSVSTLTIQRTQQEDSAVYLCASSRDSIQETQYFGPGTRLLVL.

This clone was seen more than once but under ten times. The CDR3 coding sequence is TGTGCCAGCCGGGGCAGGGCCTCCCATAATGAAAAACTGTTTTTT. Residues: CASRGRASHNEKLFF. The chain has TRBV7-3 and TRBJ1-4; D might be TRBD1 (5 bases). CDR3 length: 15 residues. Germline-derived CDR1 and CDR2 are SGHTA and FQGTGA. Trimming pared 8 bases from V and 4 bases from J, leaving 17 bases between.

This clone came up once. The chain has TRBV27 and TRBJ2-2; D might be TRBD1 (5 bases). CDR3 length: 13 amino acids. The germline V gene has CDR1 MNHEY and CDR2 SMNVEV (reference sequence). V lost 6 bases to trimming and J lost 4 bases, with 9 bases between them. The CDR3 here is CASSTRVTGELFF. CDR3 DNA: TGTGCCAGCAGCACCAGGGTCACCGGGGAGCTGTTTTTT.

This chain links TRBV6-5 with TRBJ2-1; TRBD2 might be the D (5 bases). Trimming took 0 bases from V and 6 from J, leaving 6 bases between them. CDR3 size: 13 residues. CDR1 is MNHEY and CDR2 is SVGAGI in the germline V gene. CDR3 nucleotides: TGTGCCAGCAGTTACTCAACTAGCAATGAGCAGTTCTTC. Amino acids: CASSYSTSNEQFF.

The rearrangement uses TRBV28 and TRBJ2-5, with a possible D match to TRBD2 (6 bases). This CDR3 is 14 amino acids long. Looked up from germline, CDR1 is MDHEN and CDR2 is SYDVKM. Between the trimmed V and J ends, which lost 3 bases and 4 bases, there was a span of 12 bases. CDR3 residues: CASSFGGESETQYF. The CDR3 bases are TGTGCCAGCAGTTTCGGAGGGGAGTCAGAGACCCAGTACTTC.

A few counts support this clone. This sequence joins TRBV7-8 and TRBJ1-2; D gene uncertain. Germline values: CDR1 SGHVS, CDR2 FQNEAQ. Trimming pared 0 bases from V and 8 bases from J, leaving 13 bases between. This CDR3 has 14 amino acids. The CDR3 nucleotides read TGTGCCAGCAGCTTAGCGCGGGAAGGTCGAGGCTACACCTTC. This gives the protein CASSLAREGRGYTF. The entire variable domain, with the rest obtained from reference TRBV7-8 and TRBJ1-2, is as follows: GAGVSQSPRYKVAKRGQDVALRCDPISGHVSLFWYQQALGQGPEFLTYFQNEAQLDKSGLPSDRFFAERPEGSVSTLKIQRTQQEDSAVYLCASSLAREGRGYTFGSGTRLTVV.

This chain joins TRBV5-1 and TRBJ2-1, with a weak D call TRBD2 (7 bases). The germline V and J ends were trimmed by 4 bases and 0 bases, with 17 bases remaining between them. Germline V gene sequence: CDR1 SGHRS, CDR2 YFSETQ. This CDR3 is built from 17 residues. Written as DNA, the CDR3 is TGCGCCAGCAGCAAACTCAAGGGGGACTACTCCTACAATGAGCAGTTCTTC. Its protein is CASSKLKGDYSYNEQFF. Combining the CDR3 with reference TRBV5-1 and TRBJ2-1 gives the whole variable domain KAGVTQTPRYLIKTRGQQVTLSCSPISGHRSVSWYQQTPGQGLQFLFEYFSETQRNKGNFPGRFSGRQFSNSRSEMNVSTLELGDSALYLCASSKLKGDYSYNEQFFGPGTRLTVL.

The rearrangement links TRBV7-2 to TRBJ2-3; D remains ambiguous. From germline, CDR1 is SGHTA and CDR2 FQGNSA. The length of the CDR3 is 12 residues. Deletions cut 5 bases from V and 5 bases from J, with 8 bases between. CDR3 loop: CASSLMGDTQYF. In DNA form, the CDR3 reads TGTGCCAGCAGCCTTATGGGAGATACGCAGTATTTT.

This chain uses TRBV19 with TRBJ2-3; weak D call: TRBD1 (6 bases). Germline assignment: CDR1 LNHDA and CDR2 SQIVND (reference sequence). The germline V and J ends were trimmed by 9 bases and 2 bases, with 15 bases remaining between them. The CDR3 runs to 14 residues. CDR3 in DNA: TGTGCCAGCGGGAAGGGGGTTAACACAGATACGCAGTATTTT. Translating it yields CASGKGVNTDTQYF.